This TCR beta chain was observed in a study of read filtering for tumor transcriptome and immune sequencing. The V end lost 3 bases, the J end lost 6 bases, and 8 bases lay between the germline ends. Per germline, CDR1 SGHVS and CDR2 FQNEAQ. This CDR3 spans 13 amino acids. Molecular barcoded adaptors covering alpha/delta and beta/gamma chains were used on approximately 400 ng RNA. TCRdb passed the reads through MiXCR, listing each CDR3 protein once. This sample has 12,000 to 15,000 distinct CDR3 sequences, with about 20% found just once. The V call is TRBV7-8, the J call TRBJ1-4; D ambiguous. This clonotype was obtained from a donor aged 40 or older with multiple myeloma. The sequenced material came from a population of CD138-negative cells sorted from bone marrow. CDR3 DNA sequence: TGTGCCAGCAGCTTTGGAATAGATGAAAAACTGTTTTTT. Residues: CASSFGIDEKLFF. Combining the CDR3 with reference TRBV7-8 and TRBJ1-4 gives the whole variable domain GAGVSQSPRYKVAKRGQDVALRCDPISGHVSLFWYQQALGQGPEFLTYFQNEAQLDKSGLPSDRFFAERPEGSVSTLKIQRTQQEDSAVYLCASSFGIDEKLFFGSGTQLSVL.